This T cell receptor (beta chain) came from a study of identical twins. TCRdb re-derived calls from the 5' RACE reads in MiXCR, one entry per CDR3 protein. The data hold 120,000 to 150,000 distinct CDR3 sequences, with roughly 3.2% observed a single time. This CDR3 has 13 residues. V lost 5 bases and J lost 3; bases outside the gene matches: 7. In germline, CDR1 is DFQATT, CDR2 SNEGSKA (reference sequence). Healthy Caucasian donors formed the entire cohort. Study conclusions and caveats: Invariant MAIT and iNKT cells could partly confound zero-insertion analyses. While abundant cord blood beta clonotypes carried fewer insertions, memory repertoires showed no such pattern.

Ten or more counts support this clonotype. As yet, its antigen is unknown. The J gene is TRBJ2-7, the V gene TRBV20-1; 7 bases line up with TRBD1. This TCR derives from a young man in good health. Sequencing input: memory T cells sorted from blood. The CDR3 region is CSAPETGIYEQYF. CDR3 coding DNA: TGCAGTGCTCCCGAGACAGGGATCTACGAGCAGTACTTC.